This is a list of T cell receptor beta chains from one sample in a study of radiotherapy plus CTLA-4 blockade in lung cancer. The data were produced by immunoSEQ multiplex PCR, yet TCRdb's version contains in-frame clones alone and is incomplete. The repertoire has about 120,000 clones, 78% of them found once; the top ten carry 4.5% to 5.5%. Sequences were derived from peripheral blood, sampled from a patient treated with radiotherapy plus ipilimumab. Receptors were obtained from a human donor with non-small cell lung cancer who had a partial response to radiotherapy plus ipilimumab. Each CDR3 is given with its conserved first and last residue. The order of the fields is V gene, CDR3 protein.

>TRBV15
CATSRDQSGWDTQYF
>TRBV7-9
CASSLQYYGYTF
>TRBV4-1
CASSQVGGAKNEQFF
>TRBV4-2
CASSPAGGEAFF
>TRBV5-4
CASSFGTGQMQYF
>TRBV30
CAWSVDGLVLGEQFF
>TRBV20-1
CSASVFFEAFF
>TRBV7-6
CASSPTSGGVRTF
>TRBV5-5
CASRPAGKLNTEAFF
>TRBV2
CASSEAHWRRGGTEAFF
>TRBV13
CASNLRASGKLWGEQFF
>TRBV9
CASSVPFGGRDYNEQFF
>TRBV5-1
CASSSSGQRSNEQFF
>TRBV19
CASSLGGAASTEAFF
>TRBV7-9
CASSRPSGGQETQYF
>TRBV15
CATSTREGSETQYF
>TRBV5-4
CASSRTGGNYGYTF
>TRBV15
CATSSPSGDNEKLFF
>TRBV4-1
CASTLKGLAGEGFYEQYF
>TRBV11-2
CASSFSRGTYEQYF
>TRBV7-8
CASSLASDRLQYF
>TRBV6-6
CASSYQGSAGNTIYF
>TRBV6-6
CASSYPTDRAKNIQYF
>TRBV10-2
CASRLAQTSTDTQYF
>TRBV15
CATSREAATNEKLFF
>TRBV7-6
CASSSQGAGGNTIYF
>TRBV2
CASSVAQVYQETQYF
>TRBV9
CASSTSRWTGPSGNTIYF
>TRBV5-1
CASSERTDGYGYTF
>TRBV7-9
CASSDRQGDQPQHF
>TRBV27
CASSFLREGYEQYF
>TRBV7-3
CASSSAGAKGTEAFF
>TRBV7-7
CASSPDSRSGNTIYF
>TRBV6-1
CASSAAGTSGSLTGELFF
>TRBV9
CASSQQISGANVLTF
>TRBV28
CASSLLAGRRNEQFF
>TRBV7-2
CASSLNREQPQHF
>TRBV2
CASSGTRGSYNEQFF
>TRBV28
CASSKEDRVEAFF
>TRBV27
CASSSLQGTAKNIQYF
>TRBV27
CASRWGRSTGELFF
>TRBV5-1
CASSLGGSVQETQYF
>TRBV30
CAWNAGPYGYTF
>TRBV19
CASSIGRTGAEKLFF
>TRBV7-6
CASSSSGTSDEQFF
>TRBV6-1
CASSEGSGSYNEQFF
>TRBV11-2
CASNGRGGDTEAFF
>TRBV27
CASSLGWETSLEQYF
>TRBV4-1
CASSQDPGQGHQPQHF
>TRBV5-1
CASSLQTGGIFNEQFF
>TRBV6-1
CASRRTGFNEKLFF
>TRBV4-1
CASSPLGQVDEKLFF
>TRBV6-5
CASSYGRVGNQPQHF
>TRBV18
CASSPRIRSYEQYF
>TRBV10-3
CAISEGGSGSQETQYF
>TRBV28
CASSKQGNYGYTF
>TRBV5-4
CASSFPDRVQETQYF
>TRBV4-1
CASSQAQTPNYGYTF
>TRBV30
CAWSAAENQPQHF
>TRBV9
CASSVEASGRYVQTQYF